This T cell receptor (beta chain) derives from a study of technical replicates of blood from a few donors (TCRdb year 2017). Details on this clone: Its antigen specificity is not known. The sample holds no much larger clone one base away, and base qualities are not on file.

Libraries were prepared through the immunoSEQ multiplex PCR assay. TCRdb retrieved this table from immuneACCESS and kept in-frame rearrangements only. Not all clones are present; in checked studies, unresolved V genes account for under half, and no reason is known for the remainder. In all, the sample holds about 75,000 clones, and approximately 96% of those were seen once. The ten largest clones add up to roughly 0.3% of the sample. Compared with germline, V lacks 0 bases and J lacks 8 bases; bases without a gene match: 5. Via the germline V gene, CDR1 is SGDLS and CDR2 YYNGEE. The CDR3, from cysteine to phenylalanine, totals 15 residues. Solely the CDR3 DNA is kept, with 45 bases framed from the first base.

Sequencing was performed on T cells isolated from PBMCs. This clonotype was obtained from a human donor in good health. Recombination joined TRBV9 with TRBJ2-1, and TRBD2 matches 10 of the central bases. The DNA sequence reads TGTGCCAGCAGCGTAGGTAGCGGGAGGACCCATGAGCAGTTCTTC. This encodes CASSVGSGRTHEQFF.